Shown below are 31 T cell receptor beta chains from a single sample sequenced in a study of blood T cell repertoires in COVID-19. Data came from immunoSEQ multiplex PCR; TCRdb stores just in-frame clones and leaves some out. This table has more than 65,000 clones, 82% appearing once. The specimen was peripheral blood. The receptors originated from an elderly woman with acute or convalescent COVID-19.

This clone showed up just once. The rearrangement links TRBV20-1 to TRBJ2-2; 9 bases agree with TRBD2. From germline, CDR1 is DFQATT and CDR2 SNEGSKA (reference sequence). Trimming at V came to 3 bases and at J to 3 bases, leaving 5 bases not matched to a gene. The CDR3 runs 15 residues. The CDR3 region is CSASGGGRDTGELFF. The DNA of the CDR3 is TGCAGTGCTAGTGGGGGCGGGAGGGACACCGGGGAGCTGTTTTTT.

The chain uses TRBV25-1 and TRBJ1-1, with 8 bases aligning to TRBD1. CDR3 length equals 14 residues. The V segment lost 5 bases and the J segment 2 bases; nucleotides outside the gene matches: 4. CDR1 is MGHDK and CDR2 is SYGVNS in the germline V gene. This CDR3 is CASSLTGANTEAFF. For the CDR3, the DNA is TGTGCCAGCAGTCTGACAGGGGCCAACACTGAAGCTTTCTTT.

In this sample, this clone turned up a few times. The chain links TRBV27 to TRBJ2-1; maybe TRBD2 (5 bases). CDR3 length: 14 amino acids. From germline, CDR1 is MNHEY and CDR2 SMNVEV (reference sequence). V was pared by 7 bases and J by 6 bases, with 16 bases between. Here the CDR3 DNA reads TGTGCCAGCACCCCCCTGCTAGCTTCCAATGAGCAGTTCTTC. Translated: CASTPLLASNEQFF.

The V call is TRBV5-4, the J call TRBJ2-5; 10 positions match TRBD1. The V gene's germline CDR1 is SGHNT and CDR2 YYREEE (reference sequence). The V and J ends lost 4 bases and 6 bases, in that order; junction bases with no gene match: 9. The CDR3 loop spans 15 amino acids. CDR3 loop: CASSEGQGEIKTQYF. DNA of the CDR3: TGTGCCAGCAGCGAAGGACAGGGGGAGATTAAGACCCAGTACTTC. The variable domain in full, completed from reference TRBV5-4 and TRBJ2-5, reads ETGVTQSPTHLIKTRGQQVTLRCSSQSGHNTVSWYQQALGQGPQFIFQYYREEENGRGNFPPRFSGLQFPNYSSELNVNALELDDSALYLCASSEGQGEIKTQYFGPGTRLLVL.

This clone was observed a few times. The gene calls are TRBV10-2 and TRBJ2-1; 11 nucleotides match TRBD2. Trimming at V came to 3 bases and at J to 9 bases, leaving 7 bases not matched to a gene. Germline CDR1 reads WSHSY; CDR2 reads SAAADI. The CDR3 length is 15 residues. CDR3 loop: CASSDPTSGRVEQFF. In DNA, the CDR3 is TGCGCCAGCAGTGATCCCACTAGCGGGAGAGTTGAGCAGTTCTTC.

The chain has TRBV2 and TRBJ2-1; perhaps TRBD2 as D (6 bases). Trimming took off 7 bases at V and 9 bases at J, with 22 bases between the two ends. There are 15 residues in the CDR3. Germline CDR1 SNHLY, CDR2 FYNNEI. CDR3 coding DNA: TGTGCCAGCACCCTGACTAGTATGTCCCGCGGTGAGCAGTTCTTC. Translating it yields CASTLTSMSRGEQFF.

The chain uses TRBV7-9 and TRBJ2-3; TRBD1 matches 7 bases. The CDR3 spans 14 residues. V was clipped by 4 bases and J by 2 bases; unmatched bases: 3. Looked up from germline, CDR1 is SEHNR and CDR2 is FQNEAQ (reference sequence). The DNA for the CDR3 is TGTGCCAGCAGCTCAGACAGGGACACAGATACGCAGTATTTT. Protein: CASSSDRDTDTQYF.

The V gene is TRBV27, the J gene TRBJ2-5; unclear D gene. Trimming pared 2 bases from V and 0 bases from J, leaving 4 bases between. In germline, CDR1 is MNHEY, CDR2 SMNVEV (reference sequence). There are 13 residues in the CDR3. Written as DNA, the CDR3 is TGTGCCAGCAGTTTAATCTACCAAGAGACCCAGTACTTC. Translated: CASSLIYQETQYF.

V gene TRBV6-5 combines with J gene TRBJ2-7, with 7 bases that match TRBD1. CDR3 size: 16 residues. The V and J ends lost 4 bases and 0 bases, in that order; junction bases with no gene match: 9. CDR1 is MNHEY, CDR2 SVGAGI, per germline. The CDR3 protein is CASSLLGQGDSYEQYF. DNA of the CDR3: TGTGCCAGCAGTTTACTAGGTCAGGGGGACTCCTACGAGCAGTACTTC.

V usage is TRBV5-1 and J usage is TRBJ2-5; 7 bases are a match to TRBD1. V lost 1 base, J lost 4 bases, and 4 bases stayed unmatched. The CDR3 extends over 14 amino acids. Germline V gene lookup returns CDR1 SGHRS and CDR2 YFSETQ. The DNA for the CDR3 is TGCGCCAGCAGCTTGAGGGGGCGAGGAGAGACCCAGTACTTC. Translation gives CASSLRGRGETQYF.

The J gene is TRBJ1-2, the V gene TRBV6-2 or TRBV6-3, with 9 bases identical to TRBD1. The germline V gene has CDR1 MNHEY and CDR2 SVGEGT. The CDR3 length is 15 residues. V gave up 6 bases and J gave up 6 bases; unmatched junction bases: 11. In DNA form, the CDR3 reads TGTGCCAGCAGCGACACCCGGACAGGGGTCGATGGCTACACCTTC. Translated: CASSDTRTGVDGYTF.

V gene TRBV7-6 combines with J gene TRBJ1-1, with 7 bases that match TRBD1. The length of the CDR3 is 17 residues. From germline, CDR1 is SGHVS and CDR2 FNYEAQ. After removal of 0 bases from V and 0 bases from J, the junction contained 7 bases not matched to a gene. CDR3 DNA: TGTGCCAGCAGCTTAGCTTCCCGACAGGGCGTGAACACTGAAGCTTTCTTT. This encodes CASSLASRQGVNTEAFF.

The gene calls are TRBV11-3 and TRBJ2-1, with TRBD1 identical over 7 bases. The V gene's germline CDR1 is SGHNT and CDR2 YENEEA. V was pared by 5 bases and J by 3 bases, with 7 bases of the junction left unmatched. This CDR3 contains 15 residues. The DNA of the CDR3 is TGTGCCAGCAGCAGGTGGACAGGAGACTACAATGAGCAGTTCTTC. Encoded protein: CASSRWTGDYNEQFF.

This chain joins TRBV12-3 or TRBV12-4 and TRBJ1-5; a possible D gene is TRBD1 (6 bases). The CDR3 covers 13 residues. V lost 6 bases and J lost 7, with 13 bases in between. The CDR3 nucleotides read TGTGCCAGCAGCCCCGCGGGGGGCCAGCCCCAGCATTTT. Residues: CASSPAGGQPQHF.

V gene TRBV9 combines with J gene TRBJ1-3; 7 nucleotides align to TRBD1. The germline gives CDR1 SGDLS, CDR2 YYNGEE. The V gene end was trimmed by 4 bases and the J gene end by 2 bases; junction bases not matched to a gene: 9. The CDR3 runs to 16 residues. For the CDR3, the DNA is TGTGCCAGCAGCTATCTAACAGGGGCGGCTGGAAACACCATATATTTT. Translating gives CASSYLTGAAGNTIYF.

V usage is TRBV11-2 and J usage is TRBJ2-7, with a weak D call TRBD1 (6 bases). This CDR3 is 17 amino acids long. V lost 1 base, J lost 0 bases, and 16 bases lay in between. Germline values: CDR1 SGHAT, CDR2 FQNNGV. Here the CDR3 DNA reads TGTGCCAGCAGCTTAGGAGCTTCAGGGGCCTACTCCTACGAGCAGTACTTC. Its translation: CASSLGASGAYSYEQYF.

This clone appeared once. Written as DNA, the CDR3 is TGTGCCAGCTCACCGGTTAAAGGACAGAGCACAGATACGCAGTATTTT. Protein: CASSPVKGQSTDTQYF. The genes are TRBV18 and TRBJ2-3; TRBD1 is a possible D gene (6 bases). V was cut by 3 bases and J by 0 bases, with 13 bases left in between. The length of the CDR3 is 16 residues. Germline V lookup: CDR1 KGHSH, CDR2 LQKENI. The full variable domain, its missing parts supplied by reference TRBV18 and TRBJ2-3, is NAGVMQNPRHLVRRRGQEARLRCSPMKGHSHVYWYRQLPEEGLKFMVYLQKENIIDESGMPKERFSAEFPKEGPSILRIQQVVRGDSAAYFCASSPVKGQSTDTQYFGPGTRLTVL.

This clone was recorded once. This chain links TRBV4-1 with TRBJ1-5; possibly TRBD1 for D (5 bases). The CDR3 is made up of 14 amino acids. V dropped 0 bases and J dropped 4 bases, with 7 bases sitting between them. Germline values: CDR1 MGHRA, CDR2 YSYEKL. In DNA, the CDR3 is TGCGCCAGCAGCCAAGAACCAGGGAATCAGCCCCAGCATTTT. It specifies CASSQEPGNQPQHF.

The chain uses TRBV19 and TRBJ2-2; maybe TRBD1 (5 bases). The CDR3 is 13 residues long. V lost 6 bases to trimming and J lost 3 bases, with 8 bases between them. Looked up from germline, CDR1 is LNHDA and CDR2 is SQIVND (reference sequence). CDR3 DNA: TGTGCCAGTAGCGCAGGGTACACCGGGGAGCTGTTTTTT. Amino acid sequence: CASSAGYTGELFF.

The chain links TRBV6-2 or TRBV6-3 to TRBJ2-5; 7 bases line up with TRBD1. Unmatched junction bases numbered 12, after V lost 2 bases and J lost 3 bases. The CDR3 extends over 17 amino acids. Per germline, CDR1 MNHEY and CDR2 SVGEGT. The CDR3 spells CASSYRGDRVGKETQYF. The CDR3 nucleotides read TGTGCCAGCAGTTACCGGGGTGACAGGGTAGGAAAAGAGACCCAGTACTTC.

J is TRBJ2-1 and V is TRBV10-3, with 8 nucleotides matching TRBD1. This CDR3 has 15 residues. J lost 0 bases, V lost 6 bases, and 4 bases had no gene match. Germline V gene data show CDR1 as ENHRY and CDR2 as SYGVKD. The chain's CDR3 is CAISDRGPSYNEQFF. The CDR3 nucleotides read TGTGCCATCAGCGACAGGGGCCCCTCCTACAATGAGCAGTTCTTC.

The rearrangement links TRBV6-5 to TRBJ1-3; TRBD1 matches at 8 bases. This CDR3 has 16 amino acids. V shed 0 bases, J shed 0 bases, and the junction held 1 base outside the gene matches. In germline, CDR1 is MNHEY, CDR2 SVGAGI. The CDR3 DNA reads as TGTGCCAGCAGTTACTCGACAGGGGACTCTGGAAACACCATATATTTT. This sequence encodes CASSYSTGDSGNTIYF.

The chain combines TRBV29-1 with TRBJ1-2; D is perhaps TRBD1 (6 bases). The CDR3 runs to 13 residues. CDR1 and CDR2 (germline): SQVTM, ANQGSEA. The V and J ends lost 1 base and 6 bases respectively, with 12 bases between them. The CDR3 DNA reads as TGCAGCGTTGAAGCGGCAGGGGTACATGGCTACACCTTC. It specifies CSVEAAGVHGYTF. Combining the CDR3 with reference TRBV29-1 and TRBJ1-2 gives the whole variable domain SAVISQKPSRDICQRGTSLTIQCQVDSQVTMMFWYRQQPGQSLTLIATANQGSEATYESGFVIDKFPISRPNLTFSTLTVSNMSPEDSSIYLCSVEAAGVHGYTFGSGTRLTVV.

This clone was detected a few times. This chain's CDR3 is CAISGTSAYNEQFF. CDR3 nucleotides: TGTGCCATCAGTGGGACTAGCGCATACAATGAGCAGTTCTTC. This chain joins TRBV10-3 and TRBJ2-1; 9 bases match TRBD2. Per the germline V gene, CDR1 is ENHRY and CDR2 is SYGVKD. The V and J ends lost 4 bases and 4 bases, in that order; junction bases with no gene match: 2. The CDR3 is 14 amino acids.

The CDR3 region is CASSPHGTGGTDQPQHF. CDR3 DNA sequence: TGTGCCAGCAGCCCCCACGGGACAGGGGGCACGGATCAGCCCCAGCATTTT. The rearrangement links TRBV9 to TRBJ1-5; 12 bases match TRBD1. Germline V gives CDR1 SGDLS, CDR2 YYNGEE. With 4 bases clipped from V and 5 bases from J, the junction kept 10 bases outside the gene matches. The CDR3 spans 17 residues.

The J gene is TRBJ2-1, the V gene TRBV5-1; perhaps TRBD2 as D (5 bases). V dropped 4 bases and J dropped 5 bases, with 13 bases sitting between them. The CDR3 has 14 residues. CDR1 is SGHRS, CDR2 YFSETQ, per germline. CDR3 sequence: CASSALGRDNEQFF. In DNA form, the CDR3 reads TGCGCCAGCAGCGCCCTAGGGAGAGACAATGAGCAGTTCTTC. Full variable domain (rest looked up from reference TRBV5-1 and TRBJ2-1): KAGVTQTPRYLIKTRGQQVTLSCSPISGHRSVSWYQQTPGQGLQFLFEYFSETQRNKGNFPGRFSGRQFSNSRSEMNVSTLELGDSALYLCASSALGRDNEQFFGPGTRLTVL.

The chain combines TRBV27 with TRBJ2-7, with 10 bases matching TRBD1. The germline CDR1 and CDR2 sequences are MNHEY and SMNVEV (reference sequence). The CDR3 runs 17 residues. Losses at the gene ends were 6 bases for V and 5 bases for J; bases not matched to a gene: 16. This chain's CDR3 is CASRGFPRQGAYHEQYF. The CDR3 DNA sequence: TGTGCCAGCAGAGGGTTCCCCCGACAGGGGGCTTACCACGAGCAGTACTTC.

The chain uses TRBV28 and TRBJ2-4; 14 nucleotides align to TRBD2. The CDR3 runs 19 residues. J lost 6 bases, V lost 6 bases, and 16 bases had no gene match. Germline CDR1 is MDHEN and CDR2 is SYDVKM. In nucleotides, the CDR3 is TGTGCCAGCAGGATTAAACACTTGGGACTAGCGGGAGATAGAAACATTCAGTACTTC. This gives the protein CASRIKHLGLAGDRNIQYF.

The rearrangement uses TRBV28 and TRBJ1-4, with 10 bases that match TRBD1. The V segment lost 4 bases and the J segment 7 bases; nucleotides outside the gene matches: 6. The CDR3 extends over 15 amino acids. Per the germline V gene, CDR1 is MDHEN and CDR2 is SYDVKM. In DNA, the CDR3 is TGTGCCAGCAGTTCTGCGACAGGGGGCCTTGAAAAACTGTTTTTT. Residues: CASSSATGGLEKLFF. Based on the CDR3 plus reference TRBV28 and TRBJ1-4, the full variable domain is DVKVTQSSRYLVKRTGEKVFLECVQDMDHENMFWYRQDPGLGLRLIYFSYDVKMKEKGDIPEGYSVSREKKERFSLILESASTNQTSMYLCASSSATGGLEKLFFGSGTQLSVL.

V and J are TRBV4-1 and TRBJ2-1, with TRBD2 matching 7 bases. In germline, CDR1 is MGHRA, CDR2 YSYEKL. With 3 bases clipped from V and 0 bases from J, the junction kept 5 bases outside the gene matches. The CDR3 spans 16 residues. This CDR3 is CASSQERGSSYNEQFF. CDR3 in DNA: TGCGCCAGCAGCCAGGAGCGGGGAAGCTCCTACAATGAGCAGTTCTTC.

The genes are TRBV7-8 and TRBJ2-7; D gene uncertain. The V end was cut by 1 base, the J end by 4 bases, with 14 bases between. The CDR3 is made up of 15 amino acids. Germline assignment: CDR1 SGHVS and CDR2 FQNEAQ. The CDR3 bases are TGTGCCAGCAGCTTAGTCTGGGTTTCGACTTACGAGCAGTACTTC. Protein sequence: CASSLVWVSTYEQYF.